This TCR beta chain originates from a study of neurological immune-mediated disorders. The study built unsorted libraries from 2 million PBMCs kept at -80 C. This CDR3 contains 15 residues. The germline V gene encodes CDR1 SGHRS and CDR2 YFSETQ. Trimming removed 4 bases at V and 2 bases at J, with 16 bases between. A 10-nucleotide random UMI tagged transcripts in template-switch 5'RACE cDNA synthesis. MiXCR was run by TCRdb on the 5' RACE reads, yielding one entry per CDR3 protein. The sample contains about 58,000 distinct CDR3 sequences, roughly 3.5% of which appear only once. This clonotype came up many times. Its antigen is unknown. Regarding the study as a whole: A possible signature appeared as one related-CDR3 cluster, in which phylogenetic grouping placed the repertoires of 18 of 34 multiple sclerosis patients. None of the CDR3 amino acid sequences found in expanded clones was shared across subjects. This suggests that the TCR-beta repertoires were private in all groups.

The sequenced sample was PBMCs. The gene calls are TRBV5-1 and TRBJ2-7; either TRBD1 or TRBD2 may fit D (5 bases each). The TCR sequence derives from a woman in her sixties or seventies with multiple sclerosis. CDR3 loop: CASSAQPGPAYEQYF. CDR3 DNA sequence: TGCGCCAGCAGCGCCCAACCGGGGCCAGCCTACGAGCAGTACTTC.